The entry below gives a single TCR beta chain sequence along with its context. Antigen: not known. The data belong to a study of T cell responses to AZD1222 COVID-19 vaccine. About the study: Timing groups of about 4 and about 12 weeks for second doses were pooled. Study-level findings and limits: Repertoires were collected only later (after the peak T cell response had occurred). Targeting of unmutated variant regions was reportedly seen in nearly half of spike-specific TCRs. Most donors were white British and more were female, and clonal diversity was possibly underestimated.

Sequencing was performed with immunoSEQ multiplex PCR; in TCRdb, only in-frame clones are kept and a portion is missing. The sample includes some 88,000 clones, roughly nine tenths of them seen just once. The J segment lost 6 bases and the V segment lost 5 bases, leaving 5 bases of the junction unmatched. Per the germline V gene, CDR1 is MDHEN and CDR2 is SYDVKM. This CDR3 comprises 15 residues. This TCR derives from an adult in good health. The rearrangement uses TRBV28 and TRBJ1-6, with 9 bases fitting TRBD1. Source: peripheral blood, taken on day 0 of AZD1222 vaccination. Written as DNA, the CDR3 is TGTGCCAGCAGTCAGGGGACAGGGTTTAATTCACCCCTCCACTTT. It is translated as CASSQGTGFNSPLHF.